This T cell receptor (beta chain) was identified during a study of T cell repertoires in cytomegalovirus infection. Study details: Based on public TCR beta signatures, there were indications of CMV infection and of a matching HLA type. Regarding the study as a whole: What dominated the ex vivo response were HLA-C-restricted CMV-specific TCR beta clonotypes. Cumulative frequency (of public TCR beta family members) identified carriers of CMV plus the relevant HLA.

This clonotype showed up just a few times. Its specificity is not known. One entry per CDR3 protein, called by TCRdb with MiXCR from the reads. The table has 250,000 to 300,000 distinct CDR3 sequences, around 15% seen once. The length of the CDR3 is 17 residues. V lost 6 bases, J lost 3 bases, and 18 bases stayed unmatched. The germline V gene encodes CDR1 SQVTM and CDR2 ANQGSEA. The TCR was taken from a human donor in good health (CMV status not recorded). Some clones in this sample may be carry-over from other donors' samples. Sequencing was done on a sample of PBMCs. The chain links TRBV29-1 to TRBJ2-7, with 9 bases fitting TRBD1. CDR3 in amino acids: CSVLFLLRDRADYEQYF. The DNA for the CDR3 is TGCAGCGTCCTCTTTCTCCTCCGGGACAGGGCTGACTACGAGCAGTACTTC.